This TCR beta chain comes out of a study of T cell responses to AZD1222 COVID-19 vaccine. Study-wide background: It was second doses at about 4 or about 12 weeks that were pooled. Study-wide results and limits: Vaccine-associated CD4 TCRs ranged over spike, dominating at 160-218 and 743-854. The donors showed a predominance of white British ancestry and of females, with possible underestimation of clonal diversity.

Comments on this clone: Its antigen is not known.

With V trimmed by 5 bases and J by 6 bases, 9 bases remained unmatched. The germline CDR1 and CDR2 sequences are MDHEN and SYDVKM. The length of the CDR3 is 15 residues. Sequencing used immunoSEQ multiplex PCR; TCRdb keeps in-frame clones, though not all of them. The sample lists around 150,000 clones, roughly 84% occurring once. The chain carries TRBV28 and TRBJ1-1, with TRBD1 identical over 10 bases. The origin of this receptor is an adult in good health. Sample: peripheral blood, taken on day 0 of AZD1222 vaccination. In nucleotides, the CDR3 is TGTGCCAGCAGTCCCCAGGACAGGGGGAGGGCTGAAGCTTTCTTT. The encoded protein is CASSPQDRGRAEAFF.